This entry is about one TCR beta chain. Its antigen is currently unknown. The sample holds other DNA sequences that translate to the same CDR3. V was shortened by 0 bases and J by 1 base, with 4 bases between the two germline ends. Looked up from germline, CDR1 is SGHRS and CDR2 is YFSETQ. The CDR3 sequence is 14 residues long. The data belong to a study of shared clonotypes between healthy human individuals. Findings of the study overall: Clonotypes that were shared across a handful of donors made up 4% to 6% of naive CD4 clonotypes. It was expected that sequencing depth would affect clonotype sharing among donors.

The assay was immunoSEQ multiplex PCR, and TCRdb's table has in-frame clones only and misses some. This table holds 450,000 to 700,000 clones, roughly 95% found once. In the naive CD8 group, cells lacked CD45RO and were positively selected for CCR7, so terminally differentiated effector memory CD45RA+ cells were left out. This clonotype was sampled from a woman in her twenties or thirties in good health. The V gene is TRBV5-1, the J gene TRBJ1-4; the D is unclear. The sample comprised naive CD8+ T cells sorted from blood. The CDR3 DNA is TGCGCCAGCAGCTTGGGAGGAACTAATGAAAAACTGTTTTTT. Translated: CASSLGGTNEKLFF.